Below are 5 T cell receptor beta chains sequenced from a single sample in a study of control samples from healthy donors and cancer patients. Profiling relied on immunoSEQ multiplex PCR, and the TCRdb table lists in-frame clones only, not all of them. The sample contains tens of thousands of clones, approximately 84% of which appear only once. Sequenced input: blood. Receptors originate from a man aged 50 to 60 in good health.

CDR3 protein: CAWSVRGGVSNQPQHF. The CDR3 DNA is TGTGCCTGGAGTGTACGAGGGGGGGTGAGCAATCAGCCCCAGCATTTT. The chain employs TRBV30 and TRBJ1-5; the D gene is possibly TRBD1 (6 bases). The CDR3 loop spans 16 amino acids. Germline CDR1 GTSNPN, CDR2 SVGIG (reference sequence). V was clipped by 0 bases and J by 1 base, with 13 bases between them.

The CDR3 DNA reads TGCGCCAGCAGCGCCAGGGGGGGAGGTGAAAAACTGTTTTTT. Its translation: CASSARGGGEKLFF. The chain links TRBV5-1 to TRBJ1-4; 7 bases are a match to TRBD1. V trimming: 4 bases; J trimming: 7 bases; junction bases outside the gene matches: 7. CDR1 is SGHRS, CDR2 YFSETQ, per germline. The CDR3 length is 14 residues.

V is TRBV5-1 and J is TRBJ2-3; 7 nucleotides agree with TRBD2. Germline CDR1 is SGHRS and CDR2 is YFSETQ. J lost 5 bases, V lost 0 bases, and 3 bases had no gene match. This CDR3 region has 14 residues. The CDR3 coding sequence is TGCGCCAGCAGCTTGGCCCCGGGGGGAGATACGCAGTATTTT. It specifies CASSLAPGGDTQYF.

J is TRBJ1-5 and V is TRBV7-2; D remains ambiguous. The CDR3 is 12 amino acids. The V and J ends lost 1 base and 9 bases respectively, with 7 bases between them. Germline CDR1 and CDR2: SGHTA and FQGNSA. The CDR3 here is CASSLDGGPQHF. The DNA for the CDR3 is TGTGCCAGCAGCTTAGATGGAGGGCCCCAGCATTTT.

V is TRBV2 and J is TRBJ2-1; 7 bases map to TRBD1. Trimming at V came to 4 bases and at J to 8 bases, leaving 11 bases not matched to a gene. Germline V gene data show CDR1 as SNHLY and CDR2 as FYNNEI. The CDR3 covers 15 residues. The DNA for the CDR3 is TGTGCCAGCAGTGTTCGACAGGGAGTAGGGGATGAGCAGTTCTTC. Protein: CASSVRQGVGDEQFF.